Each of the 17 T cell receptor beta chains below was sequenced from the same sample in a study of patients and donors after allogeneic stem cell transplantation. One entry per CDR3 protein, called by TCRdb with MiXCR from the RT-PCR reads. This sample has roughly 880,000 distinct CDR3 sequences, with 18% found just once. The sequencing input was blood, either unsorted or a sorted T cell fraction (not recorded which). All receptors come from a human donor who was either an allogeneic HSCT recipient or a stem cell or donor lymphocyte infusion donor (not recorded which). It is not recorded whose cells these are; they may come from a transplant donor.

CDR3 sequence (DNA): TGTGCCAGCAGCTTGAGGGTAACGGGACAGGGATCCAAAAACATTCAGTACTTC. This codes for CASSLRVTGQGSKNIQYF. The rearrangement joins TRBV5-5 to TRBJ2-4, with 9 positions matching TRBD1. Germline V gives CDR1 SGHKS, CDR2 YYEKEE (reference sequence). V lost 1 base to trimming and J lost 2 bases; unmatched junction nucleotides: 10. This CDR3 is built from 18 residues.

This clonotype was seen more than once but under ten times. The CDR3, as DNA: TGCAGTGCTATCCGGGACAAGCAGAAAAAGGATGGCTACACCTTC. It yields the protein CSAIRDKQKKDGYTF. The V gene is TRBV20-1, the J gene TRBJ1-2, with TRBD1 as a possible D gene (6 bases). The CDR3 spans 15 residues. The ends were cut back, 4 bases at V and 6 bases at J, with 21 bases in the middle. Looked up from germline, CDR1 is DFQATT and CDR2 is SNEGSKA (reference sequence).

The sample holds many counts of this clonotype. The chain combines TRBV5-1 with TRBJ2-1, with a weak D call TRBD2 (5 bases). Germline assignment: CDR1 SGHRS and CDR2 YFSETQ. The CDR3 runs to 12 residues. With 8 bases removed from V and 8 bases from J, the gap between germline ends came to 14 bases. The CDR3 spells CARAPEEDEQFF. The CDR3 bases are TGCGCCAGAGCTCCAGAGGAGGATGAGCAGTTCTTC.

The chain recombines TRBV20-1 with TRBJ2-1; no clear D. Germline V gene lookup returns CDR1 DFQATT and CDR2 SNEGSKA (reference sequence). V shed 2 bases and J shed 9 bases, with 11 bases lying between them. This CDR3 spans 12 amino acids. CDR3 sequence (DNA): TGCAGTGCTAGATCAGGTGTGGTTGAGCAGTTCTTC. Translated: CSARSGVVEQFF.

This clonotype occurred a few times. This CDR3 is CASSFQTNTGELFF. The DNA of the CDR3 is TGTGCCAGCAGTTTCCAGACGAACACCGGGGAGCTGTTTTTT. This rearrangement joins TRBV12-3 or TRBV12-4 to TRBJ2-2; no reliable D call. V lost 3 bases and J lost 0, with 5 bases in between. This CDR3 region has 14 residues.

V and J are TRBV5-8 and TRBJ1-1; D remains ambiguous. The CDR3 is made up of 16 amino acids. CDR1 SGHTS and CDR2 YDEGEE come from the germline V gene. Trimming stripped 4 bases from V and 10 bases from J, with 26 bases between. The CDR3 DNA sequence: TGTGCCAGCAGCCCTGCAATCCTCTTCTCTCACGTCTCAGCTTTCTTT. Translated: CASSPAILFSHVSAFF.

This rearrangement joins TRBV7-8 to TRBJ2-7; 8 nucleotides agree with TRBD2. Trimming removed 1 base from V and 0 bases from J; junction bases left unmatched: 5. CDR1 is SGHVS, CDR2 FQNEAQ, per germline. There are 16 residues in the CDR3. The CDR3 region has the DNA TGTGCCAGCAGCTTAGACGGGGGGGTACCCTCCTACGAGCAGTACTTC. This translates into CASSLDGGVPSYEQYF. Supplemented by reference TRBV7-8 and TRBJ2-7, the full variable domain reads GAGVSQSPRYKVAKRGQDVALRCDPISGHVSLFWYQQALGQGPEFLTYFQNEAQLDKSGLPSDRFFAERPEGSVSTLKIQRTQQEDSAVYLCASSLDGGVPSYEQYFGPGTRLTVT.

The chain joins TRBV15 to TRBJ2-1; the match to TRBD2 covers 9 bases. Looked up from germline, CDR1 is LNHNV and CDR2 is YYDKDF (reference sequence). V trimming: 0 bases; J trimming: 7 bases; junction bases outside the gene matches: 10. The CDR3 consists of 17 residues. The CDR3 DNA is TGTGCCACCAGCAGAGATCTAGCGGGGCCCCAGGGGAATGAGCAGTTCTTC. Translation gives CATSRDLAGPQGNEQFF.

The V gene is TRBV5-1, the J gene TRBJ2-2; the D gene is possibly TRBD2 (6 bases). The V gene's germline CDR1 is SGHRS and CDR2 YFSETQ. V lost 9 bases and J lost 2, with 17 bases in between. This CDR3 is 15 amino acids long. CDR3 residues: CATCSGTVNTGELFF. In DNA form, the CDR3 reads TGCGCCACCTGTTCCGGGACTGTTAACACCGGGGAGCTGTTTTTT.

This clonotype was seen a handful of times. The gene calls are TRBV29-1 and TRBJ2-2, with 9 positions matching TRBD1. The CDR3 runs to 12 residues. J gave up 6 bases and V 6 bases, and 2 bases lay outside the gene matches. In germline, CDR1 is SQVTM, CDR2 ANQGSEA. The CDR3: CSVGQGSGELFF. CDR3 DNA: TGCAGCGTCGGACAGGGGTCCGGGGAGCTGTTTTTT.

The CDR3 loop is CASIPTTTIPLFNEQFF. The CDR3 bases are TGTGCCAGTATTCCCACCACCACAATTCCCCTCTTCAATGAGCAGTTCTTC. The chain employs TRBV19 and TRBJ2-1, with no clear D. This CDR3 is built from 17 residues. V lost 7 bases to trimming and J lost 6 bases, with 25 bases between them. Germline V gene sequence: CDR1 LNHDA, CDR2 SQIVND (reference sequence).

The rearrangement links TRBV27 to TRBJ1-5; D ambiguous. V was clipped by 3 bases and J by 2 bases, with 11 bases between them. Germline CDR1 MNHEY, CDR2 SMNVEV (reference sequence). This CDR3 has 15 residues. The CDR3 coding sequence is TGTGCCAGCAGTTTGTACCCGAAGGGCAATCAGCCCCAGCATTTT. Protein product: CASSLYPKGNQPQHF.

The sample holds many counts of this clonotype. V gene TRBV6-2 or TRBV6-3 combines with J gene TRBJ2-1; possibly TRBD2 for D (5 bases). Trimming took off 4 bases at V and 0 bases at J, with 10 bases between the two ends. Germline V gene data show CDR1 as MNHEY and CDR2 as SVGEGT. This CDR3 spans 15 amino acids. Here the CDR3 DNA reads TGTGCCAGCAGTTTCACGGGGAGCTCCTACAATGAGCAGTTCTTC. Translation gives CASSFTGSSYNEQFF.

This clonotype has only a few counts. This sequence joins TRBV20-1 and TRBJ2-5; a weak D match, TRBD1 (5 bases). The CDR3 consists of 13 residues. Germline V gene lookup returns CDR1 DFQATT and CDR2 SNEGSKA (reference sequence). V was shortened by 4 bases and J by 3 bases, with 12 bases between the two germline ends. This chain's CDR3 is CSATKAGKETQYF. The CDR3 DNA is TGCAGTGCTACTAAGGCAGGGAAAGAGACCCAGTACTTC.

In its sample, this clonotype was seen a few times. The rearrangement uses TRBV20-1 and TRBJ2-1; the match to TRBD2 covers 8 bases. V was pared by 4 bases and J by 5 bases, with 10 bases of the junction left unmatched. Germline CDR1 is DFQATT and CDR2 is SNEGSKA (reference sequence). The CDR3 sequence is 15 residues long. CDR3 sequence (DNA): TGCAGTGCTAAGAGAAGACTAGCGTATAACAATGAGCAGTTCTTC. Translation gives CSAKRRLAYNNEQFF.

This clonotype showed up just a few times. V usage is TRBV7-9 and J usage is TRBJ2-7; D not resolved. V gave up 1 base and J gave up 2 bases, with 9 bases separating them. CDR1 is SEHNR, CDR2 FQNEAQ, per germline (reference sequence). This CDR3 is 14 amino acids long. The CDR3 protein is CASSLVPGPYEQYF. The CDR3 nucleotides are TGTGCCAGCAGCTTAGTACCCGGTCCCTACGAGCAGTACTTC.

The CDR3 DNA follows: TGTGCCAGCAGCACCCGACTGTACAATGAGCAGTTCTTC. It encodes CASSTRLYNEQFF. The chain is built from TRBV7-8 and TRBJ2-1; no firm D call. The CDR3 loop spans 13 amino acids. Trimming removed 5 bases at V and 4 bases at J, with 9 bases between. Germline CDR1 reads SGHVS; CDR2 reads FQNEAQ.